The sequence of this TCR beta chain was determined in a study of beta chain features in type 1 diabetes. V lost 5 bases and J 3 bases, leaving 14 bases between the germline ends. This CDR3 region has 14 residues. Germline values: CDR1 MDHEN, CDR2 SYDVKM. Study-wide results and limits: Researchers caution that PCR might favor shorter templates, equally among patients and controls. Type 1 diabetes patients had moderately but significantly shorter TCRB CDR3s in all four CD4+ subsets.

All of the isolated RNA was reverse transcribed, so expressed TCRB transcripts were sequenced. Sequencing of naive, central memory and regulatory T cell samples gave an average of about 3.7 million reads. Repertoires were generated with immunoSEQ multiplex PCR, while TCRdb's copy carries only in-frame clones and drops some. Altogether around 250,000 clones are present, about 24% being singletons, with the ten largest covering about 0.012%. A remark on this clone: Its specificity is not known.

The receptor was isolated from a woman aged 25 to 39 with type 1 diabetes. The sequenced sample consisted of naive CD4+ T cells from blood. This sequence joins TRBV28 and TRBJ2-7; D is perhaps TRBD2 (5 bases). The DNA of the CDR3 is TGTGCCAGCAGTCGATCGGGCCGGGACTACGAGCAGTACTTC. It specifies CASSRSGRDYEQYF.